The entry that follows covers one TCR beta chain sequence. Its target is not known. The sample is drawn from a study of T cells after yellow fever vaccination. Broader study findings: Post-booster reappearance was seen for most primary-vaccination clones (around 96% CD4, 75% to 90% CD8). Abundant clonotypes (contaminants from the bulk population) could be present in FACS-sorted repertoires. Only a minor proportion of clonotypes was detected across both CD4 and CD8 compartments.

For TCR, cDNA came from 5'RACE template switching, which added a universal primer site and UMIs. TCRdb used MiXCR to reprocess the 5' RACE reads, holding one entry per CDR3 protein. Counted here are approximately 70,000 distinct CDR3 sequences, around 7.9% occurring once; the ten biggest clones make up around 28%. This CDR3 comprises 15 residues. Trimming shortened V by 8 bases and J by 4 bases, and 18 bases separated the two germline ends. This TCR came from a man between 18 and 29 years old who received the YFV17D yellow fever vaccine. The sample consisted of CD8+ T cells sorted from PBMCs, taken 9 to 11 days after the first yellow fever vaccination. This chain links TRBV12-3 or TRBV12-4 with TRBJ1-3; D not resolved. The CDR3 region has the DNA TGTGCCAGCCTAACCCCCGCGGGGAACGGAAACACCATATATTTT. Translating gives CASLTPAGNGNTIYF.